These T cell receptor beta chains were read from a single sample in a study of cytomegalovirus exposure and HLA in healthy donors. Produced via immunoSEQ multiplex PCR; TCRdb's table is partial and in-frame only. The profile shows around 230,000 clones, roughly 82% of them singletons. Sequenced material: PBMCs. All receptors come from a man aged 35 to 55 in good health and CMV-seropositive. CDR3s include the opening cysteine and the closing phenylalanine or tryptophan. A D gene is named only where the DNA matches it firmly. Not all rows give a size; the values are once, few, many and, for expanded clones, a class.

v_gene: TRBV7-9; len: 14; d_gene: TRBD1; abundance: .; j_gene: TRBJ2-7; CDR3nt: TGTGCCAGCAGCGCACCAGGGGGTAGCTACGAGCAGTACTTC; CDR3aa: CASSAPGGSYEQYF
v_gene: TRBV4-1; len: 17; d_gene: .; abundance: once; j_gene: TRBJ1-5; CDR3nt: TGCGCCAGCAGCCAAGTAGACCTTACAGGTAGCAATCAGCCCCAGCATTTT; CDR3aa: CASSQVDLTGSNQPQHF
v_gene: TRBV6-5; len: 15; d_gene: TRBD2; abundance: .; j_gene: TRBJ2-4; CDR3nt: TGTGCCAGCAGTTACTACGCGGGAGGCAAAAACATTCAGTACTTC; CDR3aa: CASSYYAGGKNIQYF
v_gene: TRBV5-4; len: 15; d_gene: TRBD2; abundance: .; j_gene: TRBJ2-3; CDR3nt: TGTGCCAGCAGCGGACTAGCGGGGGACACAGATACGCAGTATTTT; CDR3aa: CASSGLAGDTDTQYF
v_gene: TRBV5-6; len: 17; d_gene: .; abundance: few; j_gene: TRBJ2-1; CDR3nt: TGTGCCAGCAGCTTGGGGGGGCTCTGGCGGCAGAACAATGAGCAGTTCTTC; CDR3aa: CASSLGGLWRQNNEQFF
v_gene: TRBV10-1; len: 16; d_gene: .; abundance: .; j_gene: TRBJ1-5; CDR3nt: TGCGCCAGCAGTGAGTCCCGAGGACTTAGCAATCAGCCCCAGCATTTT; CDR3aa: CASSESRGLSNQPQHF
v_gene: TRBV6-5; len: 15; d_gene: TRBD1; abundance: .; j_gene: TRBJ1-2; CDR3nt: TGTGCCAGCAGTTACGACGACAGGGGGCGATATGGCTACACCTTC; CDR3aa: CASSYDDRGRYGYTF
v_gene: TRBV6-5; len: 15; d_gene: TRBD2; abundance: .; j_gene: TRBJ2-1; CDR3nt: TGTGCCAGCACGGGGACTAGCGGGGTAGACAATGAGCAGTTCTTC; CDR3aa: CASTGTSGVDNEQFF
v_gene: TRBV29-1; len: 16; d_gene: TRBD1; abundance: .; j_gene: TRBJ1-1; CDR3nt: TGCAGCGTTCCGAGGGACAGGGGGTACGGGGGACGTGAAGCTTTCTTT; CDR3aa: CSVPRDRGYGGREAFF
v_gene: TRBV29-1; len: 14; d_gene: .; abundance: .; j_gene: TRBJ1-1; CDR3nt: TGCAGCGTCGCACTTAACCTGGGAGTGTCTGAAGCTTTCTTT; CDR3aa: CSVALNLGVSEAFF
v_gene: TRBV6-5; len: 14; d_gene: TRBD1; abundance: few; j_gene: TRBJ1-2; CDR3nt: TGTGCCAGCAGTTACTCGGACAGGGCACGTGGCTACACCTTC; CDR3aa: CASSYSDRARGYTF
v_gene: TRBV5-1; len: 15; d_gene: TRBD2; abundance: .; j_gene: TRBJ2-1; CDR3nt: TGCGCCAGCAGCCGTGGTGCGGGAGGGGTCAATGAGCAGTTCTTC; CDR3aa: CASSRGAGGVNEQFF
v_gene: TRBV9; len: 17; d_gene: TRBD2; abundance: .; j_gene: TRBJ2-2; CDR3nt: TGTGCCAGCAGCGCCGTAGGCGGGAGTACGACCCCCGGGGAGCTGTTTTTT; CDR3aa: CASSAVGGSTTPGELFF
v_gene: TRBV11-2; len: 16; d_gene: TRBD2; abundance: .; j_gene: TRBJ2-7; CDR3nt: TGTGCCAGCAGCGCAGTTATAGCGGGCCTGAACTACGAGCAGTACTTC; CDR3aa: CASSAVIAGLNYEQYF
v_gene: TRBV5-8; len: 15; d_gene: TRBD2; abundance: .; j_gene: TRBJ2-7; CDR3nt: TGTGCCAGCAGCCCACTAAGCGGGAGGGCGGACGAGCAGTACTTC; CDR3aa: CASSPLSGRADEQYF
v_gene: TRBV19; len: 14; d_gene: .; abundance: .; j_gene: TRBJ2-5; CDR3nt: TGTGCCAGTAGTAACCGACGGGGCCAAGAGACCCAGTACTTC; CDR3aa: CASSNRRGQETQYF
v_gene: TRBV2; len: 14; d_gene: TRBD2; abundance: few; j_gene: TRBJ2-2; CDR3nt: TGTGCCAGCAATAATCGGGGGGACACCGGGGAGCTGTTTTTT; CDR3aa: CASNNRGDTGELFF
v_gene: TRBV12-5; len: 15; d_gene: TRBD1; abundance: .; j_gene: TRBJ1-5; CDR3nt: TGTGCTAGTGGTTTGGGACAGGGGCCCTATCAGCCCCAGCATTTT; CDR3aa: CASGLGQGPYQPQHF
v_gene: TRBV9; len: 13; d_gene: .; abundance: few; j_gene: TRBJ1-5; CDR3nt: TGTGCCAGCAGCGACGGGGGGGATCAGCCCCAGCATTTT; CDR3aa: CASSDGGDQPQHF
v_gene: TRBV29-1; len: 15; d_gene: TRBD1; abundance: .; j_gene: TRBJ1-2; CDR3nt: TGCAGCGTAACCTCCCCGGGACAGGGGAACTATGGCTACACCTTC; CDR3aa: CSVTSPGQGNYGYTF
v_gene: TRBV7-9; len: 16; d_gene: TRBD2; abundance: once; j_gene: TRBJ2-7; CDR3nt: TGTGCCAGCAGCAACCTCGGGGGGGTCGCAGCCTACGAGCAGTACTTC; CDR3aa: CASSNLGGVAAYEQYF
v_gene: TRBV6-5; len: 13; d_gene: TRBD1; abundance: .; j_gene: TRBJ1-5; CDR3nt: TGTGCCAGCAGTTCGACAGGGGACCAGCCCCAGCATTTT; CDR3aa: CASSSTGDQPQHF
v_gene: TRBV30; len: 15; d_gene: TRBD2; abundance: .; j_gene: TRBJ2-5; CDR3nt: TGTGCCTGGAGTGTACTAGCGGGGGACGGGGAGACCCAGTACTTC; CDR3aa: CAWSVLAGDGETQYF
v_gene: TRBV25-1; len: 16; d_gene: .; abundance: few; j_gene: TRBJ2-2; CDR3nt: TGTGCCAGCAGTGAAGACAGGTCATCGAACACCGGGGAGCTGTTTTTT; CDR3aa: CASSEDRSSNTGELFF
v_gene: TRBV10-1; len: 13; d_gene: .; abundance: .; j_gene: TRBJ2-3; CDR3nt: TGCGCCAGCTCGGAGGACTCCTCTGATACGCAGTATTTT; CDR3aa: CASSEDSSDTQYF
v_gene: TRBV27; len: 14; d_gene: TRBD1; abundance: .; j_gene: TRBJ1-2; CDR3nt: TGTGCCAGCAGTGCCTCCGGGACAGCCTGGGGCTACACCTTC; CDR3aa: CASSASGTAWGYTF
v_gene: TRBV4-1; len: 15; d_gene: .; abundance: .; j_gene: TRBJ2-3; CDR3nt: TGCGCCAGCAGCCAAGCCCATTCGGGTACGGATACGCAGTATTTT; CDR3aa: CASSQAHSGTDTQYF